One and the same sample provided the 5 T cell receptor beta chains below, sequenced in a study of human T cells and chemical hapten exposure. Noted time point: pre-sensitization, week 0. Treatment indicated: therapeutic diphenylcyclopropenone sensitization with weekly scalp DPC. TCRdb re-called the RACE reads through MiXCR, storing one row per CDR3 protein. The sample comprises roughly 90,000 distinct CDR3 sequences, around 9.6% of which are singletons, and 3% to 4.5% rests with the top ten. The material was whole blood, obtained in connection with sensitization to the hapten diphenylcyclopropenone (DPC). The receptor source for this set is a woman in her forties with alopecia areata. Some clones in this sample may be carry-over from other donors' samples.

J is TRBJ2-4 and V is TRBV19; the D call may be TRBD1 or TRBD2 (6 bases each). The CDR3 extends over 15 amino acids. Between the trimmed V and J ends, which lost 3 bases and 4 bases, there was a span of 13 bases. CDR1 and CDR2 from the germline V gene are LNHDA and SQIVND (reference sequence). CDR3 nucleotides: TGTGCCAGTAGTATCCCACTAGGGGGGAAAAACATTCAGTACTTC. The encoded protein is CASSIPLGGKNIQYF.

This clonotype showed up many times. This chain links TRBV7-8 with TRBJ2-7; D unclear. The CDR3 contains 11 residues. Per the germline V gene, CDR1 is SGHVS and CDR2 is FQNEAQ. V dropped 5 bases and J dropped 7 bases, with 9 bases sitting between them. The CDR3 loop is CASSPAGEQYF. The CDR3 DNA reads as TGTGCCAGCAGCCCGGCTGGGGAGCAGTACTTC.

This chain joins TRBV5-4 and TRBJ2-1; tentatively, D is TRBD1 (6 bases). Germline V CDR1 and CDR2: SGHNT, YYREEE (reference sequence). CDR3 length equals 13 residues. V dropped 7 bases and J dropped 6 bases, with 14 bases sitting between them. The CDR3 spells CASELRGFNEQFF. The DNA for the CDR3 is TGTGCCAGCGAACTCAGGGGTTTCAATGAGCAGTTCTTC.

There are a few counts of this clonotype. CDR3 in DNA: TGTGCCAGCGGGCTTTGGGGACAGGGTAATCAGCCCCAGCATTTT. As protein: CASGLWGQGNQPQHF. The chain carries TRBV6-2 or TRBV6-3 and TRBJ1-5, with TRBD1 matching 9 bases. The V segment lost 8 bases and the J segment 4 bases; nucleotides outside the gene matches: 9. This CDR3 is 15 amino acids long. Germline V CDR1 and CDR2: MNHEY, SVGEGT.

This clonotype was seen only a few times. This chain uses TRBV6-2 or TRBV6-3 with TRBJ2-1; D gene uncertain. Germline V CDR1 and CDR2: MNHEY, SVGEGT. Trimming pared 5 bases from V and 0 bases from J, leaving 11 bases between. This CDR3 contains 15 residues. The CDR3 is CASSPPGVSYNEQFF. CDR3 in DNA: TGTGCCAGCAGTCCACCTGGGGTCTCCTACAATGAGCAGTTCTTC.